The following is a T cell receptor (beta chain) sequence with its context. Antigen specificity is unknown. cDNA prepared by RNA extraction and subsequent reverse transcription served as the template for sequencing. The method was immunoSEQ multiplex PCR; TCRdb's version includes in-frame clones alone and lacks a portion of them. The sample consists of 200,000 or so clones, roughly 60% of them appearing once. Treatment indicated: oral pan-JAK inhibitor, 5-10 mg twice daily. Obtained from alopecia areata patients were lesional scalp punch biopsies along with peripheral blood. The data were obtained in a study of CD8+ T cells in alopecia areata. Whole-study context: Treated patients were dosed with oral tofacitinib, taking 5 to 10 mg twice daily. Regarding the study as a whole: Lesional tissue from the scalp (especially in alopecia totalis/universalis) showed higher clonality than normal scalp.

Germline CDR1 is LGHNA and CDR2 is YSLEER. V lost 0 bases to trimming and J lost 0 bases, with 12 bases between them. This CDR3 has 18 amino acids. This receptor was taken from a human donor with alopecia areata. The chain uses TRBV4-3 and TRBJ1-6; no definite D call. The sample in question was CD4+ T cells sorted from blood, obtained at week 24, from a patient treated with tofacitinib. CDR3 residues: CASSQEYAAYSYNSPLHF. For the CDR3, the DNA is TGCGCCAGCAGCCAAGAATATGCAGCTTACTCCTATAATTCACCCCTCCACTTT.